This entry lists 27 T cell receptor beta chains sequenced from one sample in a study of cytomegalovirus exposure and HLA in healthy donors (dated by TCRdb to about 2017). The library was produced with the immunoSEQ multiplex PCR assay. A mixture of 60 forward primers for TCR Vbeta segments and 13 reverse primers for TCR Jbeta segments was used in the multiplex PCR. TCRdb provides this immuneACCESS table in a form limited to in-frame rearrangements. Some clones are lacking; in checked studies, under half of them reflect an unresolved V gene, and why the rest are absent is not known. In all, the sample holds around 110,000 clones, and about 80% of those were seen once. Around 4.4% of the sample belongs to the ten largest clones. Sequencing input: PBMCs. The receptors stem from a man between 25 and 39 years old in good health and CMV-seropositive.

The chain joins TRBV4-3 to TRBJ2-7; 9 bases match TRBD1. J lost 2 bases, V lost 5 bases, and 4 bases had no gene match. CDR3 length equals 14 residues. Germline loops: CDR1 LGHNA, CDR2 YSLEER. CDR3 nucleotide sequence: TGCGCCAGCAGCTCGGACAGGGGTGCCTACGAGCAGTACTTC. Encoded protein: CASSSDRGAYEQYF.

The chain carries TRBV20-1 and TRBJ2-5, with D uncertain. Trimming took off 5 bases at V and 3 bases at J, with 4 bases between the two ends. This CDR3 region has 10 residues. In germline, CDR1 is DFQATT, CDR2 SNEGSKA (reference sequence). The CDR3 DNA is TGCAGTGCTTCCAAAGAGACCCAGTACTTC. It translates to CSASKETQYF.

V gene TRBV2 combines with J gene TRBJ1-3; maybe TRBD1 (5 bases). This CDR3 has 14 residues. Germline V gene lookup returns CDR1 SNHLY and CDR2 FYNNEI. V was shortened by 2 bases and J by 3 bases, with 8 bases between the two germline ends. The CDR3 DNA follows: TGTGCCAGCAGTGAACAGGGCAGTGGAAACACCATATATTTT. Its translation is CASSEQGSGNTIYF. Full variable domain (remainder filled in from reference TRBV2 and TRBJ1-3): EPEVTQTPSHQVTQMGQEVILRCVPISNHLYFYWYRQILGQKVEFLVSFYNNEISEKSEIFDDQFSVERPDGSNFTLKIRSTKLEDSAMYFCASSEQGSGNTIYFGEGSWLTVV.

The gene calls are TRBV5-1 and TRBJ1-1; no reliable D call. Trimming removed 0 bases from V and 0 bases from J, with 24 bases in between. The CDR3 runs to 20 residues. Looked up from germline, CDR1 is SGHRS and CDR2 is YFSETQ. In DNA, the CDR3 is TGCGCCAGCAGCTTGGACCTCCGGGGTTCGGCAGCCATTATGAACACTGAAGCTTTCTTT. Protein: CASSLDLRGSAAIMNTEAFF.

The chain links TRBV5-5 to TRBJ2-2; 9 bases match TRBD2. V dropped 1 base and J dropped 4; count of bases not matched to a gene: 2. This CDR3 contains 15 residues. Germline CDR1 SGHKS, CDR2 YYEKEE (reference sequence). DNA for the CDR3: TGTGCCAGCAGCTTGCTAGCGGGATTCACCGGGGAGCTGTTTTTT. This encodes CASSLLAGFTGELFF.

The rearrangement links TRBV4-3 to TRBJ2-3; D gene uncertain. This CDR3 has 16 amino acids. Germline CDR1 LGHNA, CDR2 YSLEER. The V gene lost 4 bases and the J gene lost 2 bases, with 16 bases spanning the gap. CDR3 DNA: TGCGCCAGCAGCCTCGAAACAAATTCTTACACAGATACGCAGTATTTT. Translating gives CASSLETNSYTDTQYF.

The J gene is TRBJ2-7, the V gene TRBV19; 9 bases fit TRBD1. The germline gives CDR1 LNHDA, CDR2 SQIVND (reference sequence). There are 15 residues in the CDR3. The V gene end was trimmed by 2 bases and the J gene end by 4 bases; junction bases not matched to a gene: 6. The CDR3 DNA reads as TGTGCCAGTAGTATAACCGGGACAGGGACATACGAGCAGTACTTC. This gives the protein CASSITGTGTYEQYF.

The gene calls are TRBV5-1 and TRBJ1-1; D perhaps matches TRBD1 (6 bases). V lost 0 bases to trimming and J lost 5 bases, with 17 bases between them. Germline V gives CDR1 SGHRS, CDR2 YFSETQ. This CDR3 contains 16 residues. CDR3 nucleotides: TGCGCCAGCAGCTTGGTGGCAGGGGTCCTGTGGACTGAAGCTTTCTTT. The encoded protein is CASSLVAGVLWTEAFF.

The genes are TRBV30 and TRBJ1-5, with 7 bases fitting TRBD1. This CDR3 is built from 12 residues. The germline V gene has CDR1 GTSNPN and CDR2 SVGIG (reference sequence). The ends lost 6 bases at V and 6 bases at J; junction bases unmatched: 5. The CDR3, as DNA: TGTGCCTGTGACAGGGCTGGTCAGCCCCAGCATTTT. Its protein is CACDRAGQPQHF.

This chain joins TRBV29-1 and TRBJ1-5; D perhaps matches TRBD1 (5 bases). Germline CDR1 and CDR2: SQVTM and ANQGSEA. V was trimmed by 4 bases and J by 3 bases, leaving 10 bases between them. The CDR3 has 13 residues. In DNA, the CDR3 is TGCAGCGTTGGGGAGGGGCTCAATCAGCCCCAGCATTTT. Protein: CSVGEGLNQPQHF. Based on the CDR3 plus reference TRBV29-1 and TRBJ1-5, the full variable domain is SAVISQKPSRDICQRGTSLTIQCQVDSQVTMMFWYRQQPGQSLTLIATANQGSEATYESGFVIDKFPISRPNLTFSTLTVSNMSPEDSSIYLCSVGEGLNQPQHFGDGTRLSIL.

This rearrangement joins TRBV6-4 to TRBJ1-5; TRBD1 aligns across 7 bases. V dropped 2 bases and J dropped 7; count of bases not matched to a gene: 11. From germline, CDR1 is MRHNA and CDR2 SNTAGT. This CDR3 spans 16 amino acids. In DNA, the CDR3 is TGTGCCAGCAGTGACCCAGGGACAGATCAGGGACAGCCCCAGCATTTT. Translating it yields CASSDPGTDQGQPQHF.

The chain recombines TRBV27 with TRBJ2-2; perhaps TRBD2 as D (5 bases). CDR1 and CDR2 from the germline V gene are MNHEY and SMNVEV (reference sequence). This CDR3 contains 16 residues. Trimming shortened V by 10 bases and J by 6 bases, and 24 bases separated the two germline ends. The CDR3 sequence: CATHRWGVPNAGELFF. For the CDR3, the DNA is TGTGCCACCCATCGGTGGGGAGTTCCCAACGCCGGGGAGCTGTTTTTT.

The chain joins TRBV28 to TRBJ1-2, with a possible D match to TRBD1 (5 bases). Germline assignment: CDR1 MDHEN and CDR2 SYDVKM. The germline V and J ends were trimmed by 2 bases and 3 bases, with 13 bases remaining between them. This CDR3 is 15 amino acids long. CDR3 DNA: TGTGCCAGCAGTTTACCAGGGCACGGAGACTATGGCTACACCTTC. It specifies CASSLPGHGDYGYTF.

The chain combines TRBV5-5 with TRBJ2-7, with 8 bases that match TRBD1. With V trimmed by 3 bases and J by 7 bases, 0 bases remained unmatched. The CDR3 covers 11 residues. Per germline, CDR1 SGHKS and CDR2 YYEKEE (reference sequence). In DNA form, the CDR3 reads TGTGCCAGCAGCTGGACAGGGGAGCAGTACTTC. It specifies CASSWTGEQYF. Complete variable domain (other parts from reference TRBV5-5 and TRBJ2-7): DAGVTQSPTHLIKTRGQQVTLRCSPISGHKSVSWYQQVLGQGPQFIFQYYEKEERGRGNFPDRFSARQFPNYSSELNVNALLLGDSALYLCASSWTGEQYFGPGTRLTVT.

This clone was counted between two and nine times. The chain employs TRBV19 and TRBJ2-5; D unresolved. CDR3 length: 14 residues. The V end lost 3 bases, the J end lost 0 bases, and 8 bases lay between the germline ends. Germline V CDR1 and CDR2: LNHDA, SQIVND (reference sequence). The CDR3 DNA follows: TGTGCCAGTAGTATTCGCAGGTACCAAGAGACCCAGTACTTC. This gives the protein CASSIRRYQETQYF.

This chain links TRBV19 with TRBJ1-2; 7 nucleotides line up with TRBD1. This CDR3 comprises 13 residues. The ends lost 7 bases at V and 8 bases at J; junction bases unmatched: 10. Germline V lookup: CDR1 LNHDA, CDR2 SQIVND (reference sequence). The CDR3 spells CASNYDRAYGYTF. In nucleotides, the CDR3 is TGTGCCAGTAACTACGACAGGGCTTACGGCTACACCTTC.

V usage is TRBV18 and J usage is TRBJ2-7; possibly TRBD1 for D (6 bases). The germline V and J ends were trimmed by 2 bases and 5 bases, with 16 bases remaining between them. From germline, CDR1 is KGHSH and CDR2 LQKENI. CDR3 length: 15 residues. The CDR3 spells CASSPRIRDIDEQYF. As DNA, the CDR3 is TGTGCCAGCTCACCAAGGATCCGGGACATAGACGAGCAGTACTTC.

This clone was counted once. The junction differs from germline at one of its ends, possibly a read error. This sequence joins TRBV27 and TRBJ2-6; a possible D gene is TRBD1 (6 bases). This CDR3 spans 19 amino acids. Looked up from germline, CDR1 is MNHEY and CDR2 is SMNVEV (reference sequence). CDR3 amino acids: CASSSLDRSSISGANGLTF. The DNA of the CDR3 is TGTGCCAGCAGTTCCCTTGACAGGTCTTCGATCTCTGGGGCCAACGGCCTGACTTTC.

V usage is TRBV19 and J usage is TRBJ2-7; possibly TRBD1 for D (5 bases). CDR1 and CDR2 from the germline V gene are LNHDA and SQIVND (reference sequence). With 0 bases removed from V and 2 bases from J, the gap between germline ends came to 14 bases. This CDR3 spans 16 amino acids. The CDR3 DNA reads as TGTGCCAGTAGTATAGATCAAGGGGATCTGCCCTACGAGCAGTACTTC. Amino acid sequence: CASSIDQGDLPYEQYF.

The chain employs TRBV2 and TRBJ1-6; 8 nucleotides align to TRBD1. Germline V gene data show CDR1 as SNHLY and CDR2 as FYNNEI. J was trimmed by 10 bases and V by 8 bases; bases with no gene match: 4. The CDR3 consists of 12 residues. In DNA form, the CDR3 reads TGTGCCAGCGGGACAGGCGGGTCACCCCTCCACTTT. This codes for CASGTGGSPLHF.

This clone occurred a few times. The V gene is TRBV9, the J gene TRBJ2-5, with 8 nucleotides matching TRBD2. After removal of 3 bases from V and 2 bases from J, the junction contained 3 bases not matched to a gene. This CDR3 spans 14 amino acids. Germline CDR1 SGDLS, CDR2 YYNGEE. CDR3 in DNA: TGTGCCAGCAGCGGCGGGGGGAGTCAAGAGACCCAGTACTTC. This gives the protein CASSGGGSQETQYF.

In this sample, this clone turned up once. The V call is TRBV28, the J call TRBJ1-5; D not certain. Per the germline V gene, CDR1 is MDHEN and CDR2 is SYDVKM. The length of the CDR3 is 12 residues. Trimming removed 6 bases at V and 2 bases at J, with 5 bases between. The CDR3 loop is CASSPGNQPQHF. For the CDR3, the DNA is TGTGCCAGCAGCCCGGGCAATCAGCCCCAGCATTTT.

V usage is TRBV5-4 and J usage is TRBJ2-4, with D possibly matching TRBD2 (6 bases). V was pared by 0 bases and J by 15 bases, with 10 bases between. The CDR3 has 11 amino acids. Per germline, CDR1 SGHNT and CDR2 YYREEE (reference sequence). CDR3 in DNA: TGTGCCAGCAGCTTGGCGGGAGATCGGTACTTC. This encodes CASSLAGDRYF.

The CDR3 is CASRPDRGFNTEAFF. CDR3 bases: TGTGCCAGCAGGCCGGACAGGGGATTTAACACTGAAGCTTTCTTT. The chain is built from TRBV6-4 and TRBJ1-1; 9 nucleotides agree with TRBD1. The germline V gene encodes CDR1 MRHNA and CDR2 SNTAGT. V dropped 6 bases and J dropped 2; count of bases not matched to a gene: 7. This CDR3 contains 15 residues.

The CDR3 sequence is CAIHSSGGVTDTQYF. The CDR3 nucleotides are TGTGCCATTCACTCTAGCGGGGGGGTCACAGATACGCAGTATTTT. This chain connects TRBV10-3 to TRBJ2-3; 12 bases match TRBD2. CDR1 is ENHRY, CDR2 SYGVKD, per germline. V dropped 9 bases and J dropped 2; count of bases not matched to a gene: 6. The CDR3 consists of 15 residues.

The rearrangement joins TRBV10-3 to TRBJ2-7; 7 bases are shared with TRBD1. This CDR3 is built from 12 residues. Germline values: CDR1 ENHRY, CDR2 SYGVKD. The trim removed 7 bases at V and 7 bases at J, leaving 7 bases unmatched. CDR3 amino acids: CAITPTGREQYF. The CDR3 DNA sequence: TGTGCCATCACCCCGACAGGGCGGGAGCAGTACTTC.

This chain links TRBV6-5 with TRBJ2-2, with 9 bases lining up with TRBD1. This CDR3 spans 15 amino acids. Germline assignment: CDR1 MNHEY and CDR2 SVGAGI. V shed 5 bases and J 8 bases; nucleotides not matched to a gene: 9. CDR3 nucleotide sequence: TGTGCCAGCAGTCGACGGGACAGGGATTCTGGGGAGCTGTTTTTT. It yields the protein CASSRRDRDSGELFF.